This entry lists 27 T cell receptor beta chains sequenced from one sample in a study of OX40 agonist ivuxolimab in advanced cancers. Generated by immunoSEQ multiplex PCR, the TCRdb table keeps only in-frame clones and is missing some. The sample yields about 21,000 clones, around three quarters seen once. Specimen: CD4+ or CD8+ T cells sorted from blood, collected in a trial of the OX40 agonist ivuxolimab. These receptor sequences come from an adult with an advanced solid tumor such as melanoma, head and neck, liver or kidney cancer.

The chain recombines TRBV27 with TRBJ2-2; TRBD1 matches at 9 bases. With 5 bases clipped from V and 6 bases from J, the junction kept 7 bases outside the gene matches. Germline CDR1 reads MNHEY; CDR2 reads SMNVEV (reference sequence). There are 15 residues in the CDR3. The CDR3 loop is CASSGTGYSSGELFF. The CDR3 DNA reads TGTGCCAGCAGTGGGACAGGGTATAGTTCCGGGGAGCTGTTTTTT.

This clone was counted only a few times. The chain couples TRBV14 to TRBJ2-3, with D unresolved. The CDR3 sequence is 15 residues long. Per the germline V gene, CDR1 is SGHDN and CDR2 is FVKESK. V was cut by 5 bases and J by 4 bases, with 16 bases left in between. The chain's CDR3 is CASSYFPNGADTQYF. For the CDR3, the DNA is TGTGCCAGCAGCTACTTCCCCAACGGCGCAGATACGCAGTATTTT.

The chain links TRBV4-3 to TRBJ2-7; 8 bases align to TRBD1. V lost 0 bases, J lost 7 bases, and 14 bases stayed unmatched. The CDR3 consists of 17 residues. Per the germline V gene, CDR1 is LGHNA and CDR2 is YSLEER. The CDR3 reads CASSQEPPQGAQGEQYF. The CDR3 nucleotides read TGCGCCAGCAGCCAAGAGCCTCCCCAGGGGGCCCAAGGGGAGCAGTACTTC.

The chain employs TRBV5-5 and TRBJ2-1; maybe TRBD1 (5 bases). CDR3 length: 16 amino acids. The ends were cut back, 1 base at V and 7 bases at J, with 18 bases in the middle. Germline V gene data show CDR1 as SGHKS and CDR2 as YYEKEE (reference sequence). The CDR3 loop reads CASSLMGGSPGNEQFF. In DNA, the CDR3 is TGTGCCAGCAGCTTGATGGGCGGTTCGCCAGGGAATGAGCAGTTCTTC.

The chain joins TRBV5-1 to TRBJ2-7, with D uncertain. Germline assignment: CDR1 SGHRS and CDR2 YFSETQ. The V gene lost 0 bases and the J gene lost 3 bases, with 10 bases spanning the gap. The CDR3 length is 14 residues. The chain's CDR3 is CASSLVAEHYEQYF. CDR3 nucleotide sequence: TGCGCCAGCAGCTTGGTGGCGGAGCACTACGAGCAGTACTTC.

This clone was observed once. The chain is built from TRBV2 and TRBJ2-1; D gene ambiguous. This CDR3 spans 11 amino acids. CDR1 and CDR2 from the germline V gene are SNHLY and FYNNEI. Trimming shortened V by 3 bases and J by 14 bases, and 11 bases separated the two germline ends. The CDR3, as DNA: TGTGCCAGCAGTGAGGCTTTTCGGGAGTTCTTC. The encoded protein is CASSEAFREFF.

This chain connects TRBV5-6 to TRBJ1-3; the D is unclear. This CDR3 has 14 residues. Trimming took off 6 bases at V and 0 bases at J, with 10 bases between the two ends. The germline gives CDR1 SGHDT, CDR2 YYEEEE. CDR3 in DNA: TGTGCCAGCAAAGCAATATACTCTGGAAACACCATATATTTT. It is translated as CASKAIYSGNTIYF.

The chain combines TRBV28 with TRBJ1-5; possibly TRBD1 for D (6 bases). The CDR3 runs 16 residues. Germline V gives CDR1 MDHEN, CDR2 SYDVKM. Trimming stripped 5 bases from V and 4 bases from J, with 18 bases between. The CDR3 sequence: CASSQRTEIGNQPQHF. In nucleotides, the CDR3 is TGTGCCAGCAGTCAAAGGACAGAGATAGGGAATCAGCCCCAGCATTTT. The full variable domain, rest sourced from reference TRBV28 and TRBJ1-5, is DVKVTQSSRYLVKRTGEKVFLECVQDMDHENMFWYRQDPGLGLRLIYFSYDVKMKEKGDIPEGYSVSREKKERFSLILESASTNQTSMYLCASSQRTEIGNQPQHFGDGTRLSIL.

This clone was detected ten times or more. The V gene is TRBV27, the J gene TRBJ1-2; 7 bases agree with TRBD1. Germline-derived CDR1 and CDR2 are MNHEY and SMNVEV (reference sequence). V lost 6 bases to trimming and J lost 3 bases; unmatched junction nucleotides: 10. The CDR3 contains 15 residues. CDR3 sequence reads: CASSPESQGDYGYTF. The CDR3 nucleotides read TGTGCCAGCAGCCCTGAATCTCAGGGGGACTATGGCTACACCTTC.

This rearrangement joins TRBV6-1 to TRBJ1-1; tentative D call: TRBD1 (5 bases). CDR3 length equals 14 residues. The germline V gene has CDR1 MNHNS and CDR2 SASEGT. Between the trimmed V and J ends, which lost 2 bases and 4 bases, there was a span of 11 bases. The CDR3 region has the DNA TGTGCCAGCAGTGAAACGATGGGGGTCACTGAAGCTTTCTTT. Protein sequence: CASSETMGVTEAFF.

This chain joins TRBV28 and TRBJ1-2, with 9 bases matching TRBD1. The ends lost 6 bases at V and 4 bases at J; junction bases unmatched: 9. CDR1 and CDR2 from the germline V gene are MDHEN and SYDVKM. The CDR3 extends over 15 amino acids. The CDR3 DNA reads TGTGCCAGCAGGAACAGACAGGGGGGCAGCTATGGCTACACCTTC. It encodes CASRNRQGGSYGYTF.

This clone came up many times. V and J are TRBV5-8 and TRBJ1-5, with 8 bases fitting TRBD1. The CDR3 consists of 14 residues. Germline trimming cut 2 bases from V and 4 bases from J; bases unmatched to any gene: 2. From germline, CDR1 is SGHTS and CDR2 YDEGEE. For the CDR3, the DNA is TGTGCCAGCAGCTTACGGACAGGGAATCAGCCCCAGCATTTT. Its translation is CASSLRTGNQPQHF.

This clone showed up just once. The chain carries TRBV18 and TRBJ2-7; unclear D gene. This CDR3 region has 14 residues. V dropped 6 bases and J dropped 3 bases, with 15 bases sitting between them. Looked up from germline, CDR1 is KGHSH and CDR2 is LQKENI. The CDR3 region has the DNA TGTGCCAGCTCCCCCATGAAGGATCTCTACGAGCAGTACTTC. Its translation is CASSPMKDLYEQYF.

The CDR3 nucleotides are TGTGCCAGCAGTTTCCAATCCACAGGGGAAACTGAAGCTTTCTTT. Encoded protein: CASSFQSTGETEAFF. The chain uses TRBV27 and TRBJ1-1, with TRBD1 matching over 7 bases. Per the germline V gene, CDR1 is MNHEY and CDR2 is SMNVEV (reference sequence). There are 15 residues in the CDR3. V gave up 3 bases and J gave up 5 bases; unmatched junction bases: 9.

The CDR3 is CASSLTPGLAGRETQYF. The CDR3 DNA follows: TGTGCCAGCAGCTTAACCCCGGGACTAGCGGGGCGGGAGACCCAGTACTTC. This chain joins TRBV11-3 and TRBJ2-5; 13 bases map to TRBD2. Germline CDR1 reads SGHNT; CDR2 reads YENEEA. The CDR3 length is 17 residues. The ends lost 2 bases at V and 5 bases at J; junction bases unmatched: 8.

The CDR3 sequence: CASSVPQGANEQFF. In DNA form, the CDR3 reads TGCGCCAGCAGTGTCCCGCAGGGGGCTAATGAGCAGTTCTTC. This chain links TRBV10-2 with TRBJ2-1, with 8 bases identical to TRBD1. V lost 4 bases and J lost 7; bases outside the gene matches: 6. CDR3 length equals 14 residues. The germline V gene encodes CDR1 WSHSY and CDR2 SAAADI.

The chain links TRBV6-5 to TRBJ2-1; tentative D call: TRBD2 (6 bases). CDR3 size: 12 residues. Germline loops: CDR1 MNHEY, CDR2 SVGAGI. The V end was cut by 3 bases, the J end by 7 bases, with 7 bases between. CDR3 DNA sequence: TGTGCCAGCAGTTATGGAGGGAATGAGCAGTTCTTC. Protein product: CASSYGGNEQFF.

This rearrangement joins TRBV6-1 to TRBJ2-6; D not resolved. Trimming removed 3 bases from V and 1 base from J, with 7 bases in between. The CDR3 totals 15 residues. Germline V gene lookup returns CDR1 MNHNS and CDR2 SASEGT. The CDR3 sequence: CASSEWLSGANVLTF. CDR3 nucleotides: TGTGCCAGCAGTGAGTGGCTGTCTGGGGCCAACGTCCTGACTTTC.

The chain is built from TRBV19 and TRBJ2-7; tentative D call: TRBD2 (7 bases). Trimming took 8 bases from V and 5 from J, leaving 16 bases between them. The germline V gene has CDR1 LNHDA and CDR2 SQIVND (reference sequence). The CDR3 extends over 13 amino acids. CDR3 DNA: TGTGCCAGTGGGGGCGGGAGTCGAGACGAGCAGTACTTC. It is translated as CASGGGSRDEQYF.

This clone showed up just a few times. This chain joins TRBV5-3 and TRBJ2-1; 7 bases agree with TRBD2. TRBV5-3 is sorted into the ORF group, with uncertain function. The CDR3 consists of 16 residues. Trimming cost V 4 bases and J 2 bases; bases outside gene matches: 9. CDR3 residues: CARSARQRGPYNEQFF. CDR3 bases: TGTGCCAGAAGCGCCCGACAGCGGGGCCCCTACAATGAGCAGTTCTTC.

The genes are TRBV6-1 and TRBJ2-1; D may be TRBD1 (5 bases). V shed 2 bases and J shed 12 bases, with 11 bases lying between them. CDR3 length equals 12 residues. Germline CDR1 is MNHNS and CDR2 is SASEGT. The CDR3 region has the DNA TGTGCCAGCAGTGAATATGGGGCTTCGCAGTTCTTC. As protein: CASSEYGASQFF.

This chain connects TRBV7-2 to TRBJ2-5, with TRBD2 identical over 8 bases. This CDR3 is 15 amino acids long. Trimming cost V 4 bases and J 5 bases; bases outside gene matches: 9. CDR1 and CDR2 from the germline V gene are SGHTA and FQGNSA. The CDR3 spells CASSSVVAGYETQYF. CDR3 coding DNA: TGTGCCAGCAGCTCGGTGGTAGCGGGATACGAGACCCAGTACTTC.

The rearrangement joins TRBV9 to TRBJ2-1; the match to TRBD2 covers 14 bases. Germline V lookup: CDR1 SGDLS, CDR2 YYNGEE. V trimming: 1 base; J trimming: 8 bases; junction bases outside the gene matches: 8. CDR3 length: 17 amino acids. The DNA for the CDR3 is TGTGCCAGCAGCGTAACCTATAGGACTAGCGGGGGGTATGAGCAGTTCTTC. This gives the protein CASSVTYRTSGGYEQFF. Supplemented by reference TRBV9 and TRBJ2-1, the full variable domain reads DSGVTQTPKHLITATGQRVTLRCSPRSGDLSVYWYQQSLDQGLQFLIQYYNGEERAKGNILERFSAQQFPDLHSELNLSSLELGDSALYFCASSVTYRTSGGYEQFFGPGTRLTVL.

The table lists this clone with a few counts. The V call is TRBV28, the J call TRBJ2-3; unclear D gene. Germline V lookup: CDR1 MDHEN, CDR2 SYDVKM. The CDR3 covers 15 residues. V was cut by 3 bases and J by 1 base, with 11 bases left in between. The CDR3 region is CASSLGIAGTDTQYF. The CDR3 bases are TGTGCCAGCAGTTTGGGGATCGCGGGCACAGATACGCAGTATTTT.

The CDR3 DNA reads TGCGCCAGCAGCCTAACTGGGAGCTCTGGAAACACCATATATTTT. It specifies CASSLTGSSGNTIYF. V usage is TRBV4-1 and J usage is TRBJ1-3; no reliable D call. There are 15 residues in the CDR3. CDR1 MGHRA and CDR2 YSYEKL come from the germline V gene. The V gene lost 4 bases and the J gene lost 0 bases, with 10 bases spanning the gap.

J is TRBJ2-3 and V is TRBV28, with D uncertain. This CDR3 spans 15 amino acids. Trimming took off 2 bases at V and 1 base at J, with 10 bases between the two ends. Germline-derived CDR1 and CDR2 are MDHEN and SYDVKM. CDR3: CASSLRGTRTDTQYF. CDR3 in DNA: TGTGCCAGCAGTTTACGTGGCACCCGCACAGATACGCAGTATTTT.

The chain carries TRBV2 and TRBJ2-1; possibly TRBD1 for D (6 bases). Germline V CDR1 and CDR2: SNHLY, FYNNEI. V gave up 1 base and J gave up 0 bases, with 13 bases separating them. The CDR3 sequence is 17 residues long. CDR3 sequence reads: CASSEEAGANSYNEQFF. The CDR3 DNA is TGTGCCAGCAGTGAAGAAGCAGGGGCTAACTCCTACAATGAGCAGTTCTTC.